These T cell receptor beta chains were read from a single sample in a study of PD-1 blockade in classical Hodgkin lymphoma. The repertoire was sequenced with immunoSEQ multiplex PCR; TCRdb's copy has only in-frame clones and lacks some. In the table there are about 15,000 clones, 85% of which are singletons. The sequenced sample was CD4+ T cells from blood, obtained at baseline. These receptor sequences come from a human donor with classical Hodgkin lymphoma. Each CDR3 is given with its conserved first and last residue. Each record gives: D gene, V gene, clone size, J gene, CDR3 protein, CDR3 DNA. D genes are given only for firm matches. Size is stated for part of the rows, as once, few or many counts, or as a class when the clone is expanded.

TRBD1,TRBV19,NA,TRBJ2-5,CASSSNRGSQETQYF,TGTGCCAGTAGTTCCAACAGGGGGTCCCAAGAGACCCAGTACTTC
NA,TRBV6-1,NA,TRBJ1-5,CASSEGIQPQHF,TGTGCCAGCAGTGAAGGAATTCAGCCCCAGCATTTT
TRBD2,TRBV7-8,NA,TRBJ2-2,CASSYNPGLAGTGELFF,TGTGCCAGCAGCTACAATCCGGGACTAGCGGGCACCGGGGAGCTGTTTTTT
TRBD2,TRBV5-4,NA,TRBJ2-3,CASSLPLAGVKDTQYF,TGTGCCAGCAGCTTACCCCTAGCGGGAGTGAAAGATACGCAGTATTTT
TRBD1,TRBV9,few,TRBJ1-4,CASSRGQVNEKLFF,TGTGCCAGCAGCAGGGGACAGGTTAATGAAAAACTGTTTTTT
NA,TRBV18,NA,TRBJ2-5,CASSQRLGETQYF,TGTGCCAGCTCACAAAGACTGGGGGAGACCCAGTACTTC
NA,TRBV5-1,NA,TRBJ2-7,CASSLAGRDYEQYF,TGCGCCAGCAGCTTGGCGGGACGGGACTACGAGCAGTACTTC
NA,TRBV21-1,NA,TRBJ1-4,CAREIQGPTNEKLFF,TGTGCCAGGGAAATTCAGGGGCCGACTAATGAAAAACTGTTTTTT
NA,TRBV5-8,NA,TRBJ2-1,CASSLGVAYNEQFF,TGTGCCAGCAGCTTGGGGGTGGCCTACAATGAGCAGTTCTTC
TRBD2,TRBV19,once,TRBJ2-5,CASSMGGFQETQYF,TGTGCCAGTAGTATGGGGGGGTTCCAAGAGACCCAGTACTTC
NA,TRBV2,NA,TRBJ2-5,CASRDPDQETQYF,TGTGCCTCGCGAGACCCAGACCAAGAGACCCAGTACTTC
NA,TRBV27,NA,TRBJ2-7,CASGPLYYEQYF,TGTGCCAGCGGCCCCCTTTACTACGAGCAGTACTTC
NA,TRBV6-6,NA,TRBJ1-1,CASSYSGAVAEAFF,TGTGCCAGCAGTTACTCCGGGGCCGTAGCTGAAGCTTTCTTT
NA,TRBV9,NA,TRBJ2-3,CASSVLGATHTDTQYF,TGTGCCAGCAGCGTATTGGGGGCCACTCACACAGATACGCAGTATTTT
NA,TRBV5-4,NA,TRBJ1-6,CASSSAGFYNSPLHF,TGTGCCAGCAGCTCGGCAGGGTTCTATAATTCACCCCTCCACTTT
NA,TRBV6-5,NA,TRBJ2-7,CASSTGTEPYEQYF,TGTGCCAGCAGCACCGGGACGGAGCCCTACGAGCAGTACTTC
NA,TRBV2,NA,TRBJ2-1,CASSAVRGVNEQFF,TGTGCCAGCAGTGCAGTCAGGGGAGTCAATGAGCAGTTCTTC
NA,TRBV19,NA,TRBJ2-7,CASSIAPRPVYEQYF,TGTGCCAGTAGTATCGCACCCCGTCCCGTTTACGAGCAGTACTTC
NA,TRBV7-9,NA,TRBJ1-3,CASSLEFRGGNTIYF,TGTGCCAGCAGCTTAGAGTTCAGGGGAGGAAACACCATATATTTT
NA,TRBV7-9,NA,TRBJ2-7,CASSSDSETYEQYF,TGTGCCAGCAGCTCCGACAGCGAAACCTACGAGCAGTACTTC
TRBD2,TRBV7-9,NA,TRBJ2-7,CASSLDIGGGPSYEQYF,TGTGCCAGCAGTTTAGATATTGGGGGGGGTCCCTCCTACGAGCAGTACTTC
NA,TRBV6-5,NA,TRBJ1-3,CASRPDPGSTIYF,TGTGCCAGCAGGCCAGACCCGGGAAGCACCATATATTTT
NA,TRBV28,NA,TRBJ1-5,CASKITGLGNQPQHF,TGTGCCAGCAAGATCACAGGGTTGGGGAATCAGCCCCAGCATTTT
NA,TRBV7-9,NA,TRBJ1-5,CASSSAPGQHYSNQPQHF,TGTGCCAGCAGCTCCGCCCCGGGACAACACTATAGCAATCAGCCCCAGCATTTT
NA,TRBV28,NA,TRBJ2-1,CASSPGLPYNEQFF,TGTGCCAGCAGTCCGGGACTTCCTTACAATGAGCAGTTCTTC
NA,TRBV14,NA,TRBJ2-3,CASSLLGSGTDTQYF,TGTGCCAGCAGCCTCTTAGGTTCAGGGACAGATACGCAGTATTTT
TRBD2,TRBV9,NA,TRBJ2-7,CASSLLAGGSSYEQYF,TGTGCCAGCAGCTTACTAGCGGGGGGGAGCTCCTACGAGCAGTACTTC
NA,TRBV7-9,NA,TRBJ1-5,CASSLEGGGIQPQHF,TGTGCCAGCAGCTTAGAAGGGGGGGGGATTCAGCCCCAGCATTTT
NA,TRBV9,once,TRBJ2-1,CASSVGGGPSYNEQFF,TGTGCCAGCAGCGTAGGAGGGGGGCCCTCCTACAATGAGCAGTTCTTC
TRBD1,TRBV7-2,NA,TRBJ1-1,CASSYLTGRDTEAFF,TGTGCCAGCAGCTACTTGACAGGGAGGGACACTGAAGCTTTCTTT
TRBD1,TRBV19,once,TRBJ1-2,CASSIGQGPIYGYTF,TGTGCCAGTAGTATAGGACAGGGCCCGATCTATGGCTACACCTTC
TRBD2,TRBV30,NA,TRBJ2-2,CAWSDLGGGAFRDGELFF,TGTGCCTGGAGTGACCTCGGGGGGGGCGCTTTCCGTGACGGGGAGCTGTTTTTT
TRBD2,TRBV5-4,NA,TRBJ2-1,CASSFGTSGVNEQFF,TGTGCCAGCAGTTTCGGGACTAGCGGTGTGAATGAGCAGTTCTTC
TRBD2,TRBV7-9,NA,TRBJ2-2,CASSTRLAGATGELFF,TGTGCCAGCAGCACCCGACTAGCGGGGGCCACCGGGGAGCTGTTTTTT
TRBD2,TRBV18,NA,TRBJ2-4,CASSPGLAGGLGKNIQYF,TGTGCCAGCTCACCCGGACTAGCGGGGGGGCTGGGGAAAAACATTCAGTACTTC
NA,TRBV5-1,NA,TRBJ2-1,CASSPLGAEQFF,TGCGCCAGCAGCCCCCTTGGCGCTGAGCAGTTCTTC
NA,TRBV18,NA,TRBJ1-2,CASSPRQYGYTF,TGTGCCAGCTCCCCGCGACAGTATGGCTACACCTTC
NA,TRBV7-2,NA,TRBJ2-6,CASSLGPEHGGANVLTF,TGTGCCAGCAGCTTAGGGCCAGAACACGGTGGGGCCAACGTCCTGACTTTC
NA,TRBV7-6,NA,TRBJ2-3,CASKEGLSTDTQYF,TGTGCCAGCAAGGAGGGGCTTAGCACAGATACGCAGTATTTT
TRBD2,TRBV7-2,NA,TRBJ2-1,CASSQEVGAGMNEQFF,TGTGCCAGCAGCCAAGAGGTAGGAGCGGGGATGAATGAGCAGTTCTTC
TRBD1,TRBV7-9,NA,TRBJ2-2,CASSLRDRASGGELFF,TGTGCCAGCAGCTTACGGGACAGGGCGAGCGGCGGGGAGCTGTTTTTT
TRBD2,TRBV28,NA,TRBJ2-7,CASSLSLAGVDEQYF,TGTGCCAGCAGTTTAAGCCTAGCGGGAGTAGACGAGCAGTACTTC
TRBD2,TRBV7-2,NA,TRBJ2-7,CASSFIAGGTYEQYF,TGTGCCAGCAGCTTCATAGCGGGAGGGACCTACGAGCAGTACTTC
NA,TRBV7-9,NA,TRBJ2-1,CASSLANEQFF,TGTGCCAGCAGCTTAGCAAATGAGCAGTTCTTC
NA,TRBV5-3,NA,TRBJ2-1,CARSFSRDSYNEQFF,TGTGCCAGAAGCTTTTCGCGGGACTCGTACAATGAGCAGTTCTTC
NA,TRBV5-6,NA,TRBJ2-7,CASSLVPGLGYEQYF,TGTGCCAGCAGCTTGGTCCCGGGACTGGGGTACGAGCAGTACTTC
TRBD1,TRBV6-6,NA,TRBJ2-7,CASSYAGQGRPYEQYF,TGTGCCAGCAGTTACGCGGGACAGGGCAGGCCCTACGAGCAGTACTTC
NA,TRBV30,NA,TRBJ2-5,CAWSVNAGETQYF,TGTGCCTGGAGTGTAAACGCAGGAGAGACCCAGTACTTC
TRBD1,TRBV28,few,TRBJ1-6,CASSRRDRDNSPLHF,TGTGCCAGCAGTCGCCGGGACAGGGATAATTCACCCCTCCACTTT